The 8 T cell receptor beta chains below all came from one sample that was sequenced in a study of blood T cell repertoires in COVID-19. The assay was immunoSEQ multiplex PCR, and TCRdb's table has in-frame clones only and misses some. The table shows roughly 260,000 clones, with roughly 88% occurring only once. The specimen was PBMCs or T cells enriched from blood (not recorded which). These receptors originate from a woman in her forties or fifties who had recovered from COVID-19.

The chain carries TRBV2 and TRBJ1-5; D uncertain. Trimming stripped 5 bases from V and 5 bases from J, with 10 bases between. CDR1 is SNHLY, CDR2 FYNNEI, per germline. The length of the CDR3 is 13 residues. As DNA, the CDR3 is TGTGCCAGCAGTTGGCGGGAAGATCAGCCCCAGCATTTT. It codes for CASSWREDQPQHF.

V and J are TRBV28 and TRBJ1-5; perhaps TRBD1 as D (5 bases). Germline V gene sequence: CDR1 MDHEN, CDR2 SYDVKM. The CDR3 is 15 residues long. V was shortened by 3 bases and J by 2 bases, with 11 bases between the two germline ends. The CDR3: CASSFGQKGNQPQHF. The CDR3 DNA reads TGTGCCAGCAGTTTTGGACAAAAGGGCAATCAGCCCCAGCATTTT.

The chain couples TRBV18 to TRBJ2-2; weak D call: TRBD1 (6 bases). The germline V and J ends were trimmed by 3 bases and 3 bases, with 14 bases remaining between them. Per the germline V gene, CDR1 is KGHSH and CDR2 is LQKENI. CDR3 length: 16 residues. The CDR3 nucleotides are TGTGCCAGCTCACCGAGGAGAGGGGGAGACACCGGGGAGCTGTTTTTT. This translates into CASSPRRGGDTGELFF.

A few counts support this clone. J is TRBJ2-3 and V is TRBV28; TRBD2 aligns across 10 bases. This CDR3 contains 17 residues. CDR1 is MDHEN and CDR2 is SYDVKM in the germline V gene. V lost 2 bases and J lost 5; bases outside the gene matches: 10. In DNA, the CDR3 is TGTGCCAGCAGTTTACCGACTAGCGGGTCACAGGGAGATACGCAGTATTTT. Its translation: CASSLPTSGSQGDTQYF.

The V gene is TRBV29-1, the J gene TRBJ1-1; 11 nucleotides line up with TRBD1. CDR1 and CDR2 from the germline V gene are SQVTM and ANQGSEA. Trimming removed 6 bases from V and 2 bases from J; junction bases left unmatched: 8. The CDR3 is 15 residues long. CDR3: CSVSGTGGINTEAFF. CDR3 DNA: TGCAGCGTCTCCGGGACAGGGGGAATAAACACTGAAGCTTTCTTT.

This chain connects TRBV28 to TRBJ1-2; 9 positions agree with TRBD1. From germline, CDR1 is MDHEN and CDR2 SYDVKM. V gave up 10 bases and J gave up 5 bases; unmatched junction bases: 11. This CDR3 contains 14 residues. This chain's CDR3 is CAILLRDRDYGYTF. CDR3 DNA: TGTGCCATCCTACTCCGGGACAGGGATTATGGCTACACCTTC.

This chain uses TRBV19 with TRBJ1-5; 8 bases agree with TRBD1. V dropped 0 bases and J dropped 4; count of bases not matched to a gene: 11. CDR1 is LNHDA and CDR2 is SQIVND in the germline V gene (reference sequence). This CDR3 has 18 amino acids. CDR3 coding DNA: TGTGCCAGTAGTATAGATTCAAGGACAGGGAATGGAAATCAGCCCCAGCATTTT. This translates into CASSIDSRTGNGNQPQHF.

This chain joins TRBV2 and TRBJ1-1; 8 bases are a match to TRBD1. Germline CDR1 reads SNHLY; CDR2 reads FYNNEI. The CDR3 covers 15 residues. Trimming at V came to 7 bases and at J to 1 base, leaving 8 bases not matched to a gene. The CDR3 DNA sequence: TGTGCCAGCAAAGAACGAACAGGGGGGAACACTGAAGCTTTCTTT. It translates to CASKERTGGNTEAFF.